A selection of T cell receptor beta chains follows, all from one sample in a study of early T cells in non-severe SARS-CoV-2 infection. One entry per CDR3 protein results from TCRdb running MiXCR on the 5' RACE reads. Of about 69,000 distinct CDR3 sequences in the sample, 4.6% were seen once. The sequenced sample was whole blood, obtained at baseline. Receptors were obtained from an adult who was a healthcare worker with PCR-confirmed SARS-CoV-2 infection or an uninfected control (not recorded which). The donor label of this sample is uncertain. Each CDR3 is given with its conserved first and last residue. The D gene is left open where the match is weak. A clone size is listed for some rows: how often the clone was seen (once, few, many), or a class if it is expanded.

size	D	V	J	CDR3	DNA
many	TRBD1	TRBV12-3/TRBV12-4	TRBJ1-2	CASRYRQGGYGYTF	TGTGCCAGCAGATACAGACAGGGAGGCTATGGCTACACCTTC
many	-	TRBV7-2	TRBJ1-1	CASSSRSGGAGGAFF	TGTGCCAGCAGCTCCAGATCAGGCGGGGCTGGTGGAGCTTTCTTT
many	-	TRBV7-9	TRBJ2-3	CASTPPEKGGSDTQYF	TGTGCCAGCACCCCCCCAGAAAAGGGGGGCTCAGATACGCAGTATTTT
many	-	TRBV15	TRBJ1-4	CATSRGGTTNEKLFF	TGTGCCACCAGCAGAGGAGGTACAACTAATGAAAAACTGTTTTTT
many	TRBD1	TRBV20-1	TRBJ2-7	CSARRDRAYEQYF	TGCAGTGCTCGCCGGGACAGGGCCTACGAGCAGTACTTC
many	-	TRBV6-5	TRBJ2-5	CASSPTGRTETQYF	TGTGCCAGCAGCCCGACAGGGAGGACGGAGACCCAGTACTTC
many	-	TRBV12-3/TRBV12-4	TRBJ1-6	CASRSGHSKLNF	TGTGCCAGCAGATCGGGACATTCGAAGTTAAACTTT
few	-	TRBV7-6	TRBJ1-1	CASSFRALDTEAFF	TGTGCCAGCAGCTTTAGGGCCCTGGACACTGAAGCTTTCTTT
many	-	TRBV19	TRBJ2-7	CASSIRREQYF	TGTGCCAGTAGTATCCGTAGAGAGCAGTACTTC
many	-	TRBV7-2	TRBJ1-1	CASSLAFGNTEAFF	TGTGCCAGCAGCTTAGCGTTTGGGAACACTGAAGCTTTCTTT
many	-	TRBV11-2	TRBJ2-1	CASSLDSDKQFF	TGTGCCAGCAGCTTAGATTCCGACAAGCAGTTCTTC
many	-	TRBV7-2	TRBJ1-4	CASSLVGQGGNEKLFF	TGTGCCAGCAGCCTAGTCGGTCAGGGCGGCAATGAAAAACTGTTTTTT
few	TRBD2	TRBV15	TRBJ2-1	CATSRDGETSPSAFVQFF	TGTGCCACCAGCAGAGACGGGGAGACTAGCCCGTCGGCGTTCGTGCAGTTCTTC
many	-	TRBV11-2	TRBJ2-3	CASSQTGVSSADTQYF	TGTGCCAGCAGCCAAACAGGTGTAAGTTCAGCAGATACGCAGTATTTT
many	TRBD1	TRBV6-5	TRBJ2-6	CASSYSIAGTVIGFGANVLTF	TGTGCCAGCAGTTACTCGATTGCTGGGACAGTGATTGGCTTTGGGGCCAACGTCCTGACTTTC
many	-	TRBV28	TRBJ2-3	CASSTPSTDTQYF	TGTGCCAGCAGTACCCCTAGCACAGATACGCAGTATTTT
-	TRBD2	TRBV27	TRBJ2-3	CASGLYPGGSSTDTQYF	TGTGCCAGCGGTTTATACCCGGGGGGATCGAGCACAGATACGCAGTATTTT
-	-	TRBV7-9	TRBJ2-5	CASSLASQGFGETQYF	TGTGCCAGCAGCTTAGCGTCTCAGGGGTTCGGAGAGACCCAGTACTTC
-	-	TRBV6-1	TRBJ1-4	CASSEVGSYEKLFF	TGTGCCAGCAGTGAAGTGGGAAGCTATGAAAAACTGTTTTTT
many	-	TRBV6-5	TRBJ1-1	CASHPPGRANTEAFF	TGTGCCAGCCATCCCCCCGGCAGGGCGAACACTGAAGCTTTCTTT
many	TRBD2	TRBV19	TRBJ2-3	CASDGSRGADTDTQYF	TGTGCCAGTGACGGATCGCGGGGGGCCGACACAGATACGCAGTATTTT
many	-	TRBV6-5	TRBJ2-5	CASSYHQKGETQYF	TGTGCCAGCAGTTACCATCAAAAGGGGGAGACCCAGTACTTC
few	-	TRBV3-1	TRBJ1-5	CASSQEPGSPQHF	TGTGCCAGCAGCCAAGAACCGGGTTCGCCCCAGCATTTT
-	-	TRBV5-1	TRBJ2-2	CASLEGKNTGELFF	TGCGCCAGCTTGGAAGGGAAGAACACCGGGGAGCTGTTTTTT
many	-	TRBV4-1	TRBJ1-6	CASSQPDRKPNSPLHF	TGCGCCAGCAGCCAGCCTGACAGAAAACCGAATTCACCCCTCCACTTT
many	-	TRBV5-6	TRBJ2-3	CASSLDPAGITDTQYF	TGTGCCAGCAGCTTGGACCCAGCGGGTATCACAGATACGCAGTATTTT
many	TRBD1	TRBV5-5	TRBJ1-2	CASSFRGGYYGYTF	TGTGCCAGCAGCTTTAGAGGGGGCTACTATGGCTACACCTTC
-	-	TRBV7-9	TRBJ2-7	CASSHSSSYEQYF	TGTGCCAGCAGCCACAGCAGCTCCTACGAGCAGTACTTC
few	TRBD1	TRBV11-2	TRBJ2-7	CASSLDGQGLRYEQYF	TGTGCCAGCAGCTTAGACGGACAGGGCCTAAGGTACGAGCAGTACTTC
few	TRBD1	TRBV5-1	TRBJ1-1	CASSFGTGEAFF	TGCGCCAGCAGCTTCGGGACAGGCGAAGCTTTCTTT
many	-	TRBV3-1	TRBJ1-1	CASSQGSDTEAFF	TGTGCCAGCAGCCAAGGCTCGGACACTGAAGCTTTCTTT
many	-	TRBV6-2/TRBV6-3	TRBJ2-7	CASSYHGGVYEQYF	TGTGCCAGCAGTTACCACGGGGGCGTCTACGAGCAGTACTTC
few	-	TRBV6-5	TRBJ2-6	CASSYSIRYSGANVLTF	TGTGCCAGCAGTTACTCGATCCGTTACTCTGGGGCCAACGTCCTGACTTTC
-	-	TRBV6-5	TRBJ1-5	CASSRGGARDQPQHF	TGTGCCAGCAGTAGAGGCGGGGCTCGGGATCAGCCCCAGCATTTT
few	-	TRBV12-3/TRBV12-4	TRBJ2-2	CASRSSGELFF	TGTGCCAGCAGAAGCTCCGGGGAGCTGTTTTTT
-	TRBD1	TRBV28	TRBJ1-5	CASSQRTGGRQPQHF	TGTGCCAGCAGTCAGCGGACAGGGGGCCGGCAGCCCCAGCATTTT
-	-	TRBV20-1	TRBJ2-7	CSARRGTNYEQYF	TGCAGTGCTAGGAGGGGGACTAATTACGAGCAGTACTTC
-	-	TRBV7-2	TRBJ1-1	CASSTNTEAFF	TGTGCCAGCAGTACGAACACTGAAGCTTTCTTT
many	-	TRBV27	TRBJ2-7	CASSLDSREQYF	TGTGCCAGCAGTTTAGACAGCCGGGAGCAGTACTTC
many	-	TRBV7-3	TRBJ1-1	CASSLKGQNTEAFF	TGTGCCAGCAGCTTAAAAGGTCAGAACACTGAAGCTTTCTTT
few	-	TRBV28	TRBJ2-4	CASLAKNIQYF	TGTGCCAGCCTAGCCAAAAACATTCAGTACTTC